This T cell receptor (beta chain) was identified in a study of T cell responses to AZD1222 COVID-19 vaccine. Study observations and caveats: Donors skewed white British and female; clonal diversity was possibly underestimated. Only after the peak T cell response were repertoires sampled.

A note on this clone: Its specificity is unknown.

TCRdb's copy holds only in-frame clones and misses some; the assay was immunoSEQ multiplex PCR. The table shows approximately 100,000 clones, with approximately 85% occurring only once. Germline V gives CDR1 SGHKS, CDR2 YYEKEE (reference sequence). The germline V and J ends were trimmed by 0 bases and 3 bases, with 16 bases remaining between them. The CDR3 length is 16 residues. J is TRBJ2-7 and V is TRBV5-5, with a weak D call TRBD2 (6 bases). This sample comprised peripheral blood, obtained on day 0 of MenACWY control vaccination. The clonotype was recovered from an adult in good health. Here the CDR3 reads CASSLGPYPEGYEQYF. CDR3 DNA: TGTGCCAGCAGCTTGGGCCCTTACCCGGAGGGCTACGAGCAGTACTTC. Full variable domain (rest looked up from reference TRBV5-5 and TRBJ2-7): DAGVTQSPTHLIKTRGQQVTLRCSPISGHKSVSWYQQVLGQGPQFIFQYYEKEERGRGNFPDRFSARQFPNYSSELNVNALLLGDSALYLCASSLGPYPEGYEQYFGPGTRLTVT.